These 24 T cell receptor beta chains were sequenced from one sample in a study of CD8 T cells in Susac syndrome. An amount of RNA that ranged from roughly 0.45 to 1 ug was reverse transcribed with random hexamers. One entry per CDR3 protein, called by TCRdb with MiXCR from the immunoSEQ multiplex PCR reads. The data show about 47,000 distinct CDR3 sequences, 80% to 95% seen once. Material: CD8+ T cells from PBMCs. The receptors were sampled from a human donor in good health.

The V call is TRBV2, the J call TRBJ2-3; weak D call: TRBD2 (6 bases). Germline V gene sequence: CDR1 SNHLY, CDR2 FYNNEI. Trimming took off 6 bases at V and 2 bases at J, with 9 bases between the two ends. The CDR3 contains 13 residues. CDR3 residues: CASRPGVTDTQYF. DNA for the CDR3: TGTGCCAGCAGGCCGGGGGTCACAGATACGCAGTATTTT.

The CDR3 region has the DNA TGTGCCAGCAACGACTACAATGAGCAGTTCTTC. Translated: CASNDYNEQFF. The rearrangement links TRBV25-1 to TRBJ2-1; D not resolved. The CDR3 is made up of 11 amino acids. V gave up 7 bases and J gave up 3 bases, with 4 bases separating them. CDR1 MGHDK and CDR2 SYGVNS come from the germline V gene.

This chain connects TRBV7-9 to TRBJ1-1; D is perhaps TRBD1 (5 bases). Germline CDR1 SEHNR, CDR2 FQNEAQ (reference sequence). CDR3 length: 16 amino acids. Trimming took off 7 bases at V and 2 bases at J, with 20 bases between the two ends. CDR3 sequence (DNA): TGTGCCAGCACCAAGGGAGGGGCAATAGTTAACACTGAAGCTTTCTTT. This codes for CASTKGGAIVNTEAFF.

The chain links TRBV7-9 to TRBJ2-7; 7 bases are shared with TRBD2. Trimming cost V 2 bases and J 0 bases; bases outside gene matches: 7. This CDR3 has 16 residues. CDR1 and CDR2 (germline): SEHNR, FQNEAQ (reference sequence). The CDR3 bases are TGTGCCAGCAGCTTAACCGATACTAGCGCCTCCTACGAGCAGTACTTC. Residues: CASSLTDTSASYEQYF. The variable domain in full, with the rest retrieved from reference TRBV7-9 and TRBJ2-7, is DTGVSQNPRHKITKRGQNVTFRCDPISEHNRLYWYRQTLGQGPEFLTYFQNEAQLEKSRLLSDRFSAERPKGSFSTLEIQRTEQGDSAMYLCASSLTDTSASYEQYFGPGTRLTVT.

The chain joins TRBV13 to TRBJ2-1, with 11 bases aligning to TRBD2. Per germline, CDR1 PRHDT and CDR2 FYEKMQ (reference sequence). The CDR3 is made up of 16 amino acids. V shed 5 bases and J 3 bases; nucleotides not matched to a gene: 6. The CDR3 reads CASSIGGTSGYNEQFF. The CDR3 DNA reads as TGTGCCAGCAGCATTGGGGGGACTAGCGGCTACAATGAGCAGTTCTTC. The full variable domain, completed using reference TRBV13 and TRBJ2-1, is AAGVIQSPRHLIKEKRETATLKCYPIPRHDTVYWYQQGPGQDPQFLISFYEKMQSDKGSIPDRFSAQQFSDYHSELNMSSLELGDSALYFCASSIGGTSGYNEQFFGPGTRLTVL.

The gene calls are TRBV3-1 and TRBJ2-7; 7 bases agree with TRBD2. Germline V gene data show CDR1 as LGHDT and CDR2 as YNNKEL (reference sequence). This CDR3 contains 14 residues. The V and J ends lost 4 bases and 2 bases, in that order; junction bases with no gene match: 5. CDR3 residues: CASSLRLAAYEQYF. The CDR3 DNA follows: TGTGCCAGCAGCCTGAGGCTAGCGGCCTACGAGCAGTACTTC.

This clonotype was detected once. The genes are TRBV23-1 and TRBJ1-1, with D unclear. TRBV23-1 is assigned to the ORF class and has an uncertain function. This CDR3 contains 17 residues. The V end was cut by 1 base, the J end by 0 bases, with 15 bases between. CDR3 sequence (DNA): TGCGCCAGCAGTCAATGCGACATACGCCACCTGAACACTGAAGCTTTCTTT. This gives the protein CASSQCDIRHLNTEAFF.

The CDR3 coding sequence is TGTGCCAGCAGCCAAGACAGAAGCTCCTACAATGAGCAGTTCTTC. It is translated as CASSQDRSSYNEQFF. J is TRBJ2-1 and V is TRBV3-1; D gene ambiguous. The CDR3 extends over 15 amino acids. Trimming left V 0 bases short and J 0 bases short, with 6 bases between. The germline V gene has CDR1 LGHDT and CDR2 YNNKEL (reference sequence).

This rearrangement joins TRBV3-1 to TRBJ1-2; TRBD1 matches at 10 bases. The CDR3 is made up of 18 amino acids. Per the germline V gene, CDR1 is LGHDT and CDR2 is YNNKEL (reference sequence). V shed 2 bases, J shed 8 bases, and the junction held 17 bases outside the gene matches. The CDR3 bases are TGTGCCAGCAGCCAACGTCCCGGAATGACAGGGGGCGTCGGAGGCTACACCTTC. Residues: CASSQRPGMTGGVGGYTF. Filled out from reference TRBV3-1 and TRBJ1-2, the complete variable domain reads DTAVSQTPKYLVTQMGNDKSIKCEQNLGHDTMYWYKQDSKKFLKIMFSYNNKELIINETVPNRFSPKSPDKAHLNLHINSLELGDSAVYFCASSQRPGMTGGVGGYTFGSGTRLTVV.

The chain uses TRBV9 and TRBJ2-1; no definite D call. V was shortened by 3 bases and J by 6 bases, with 7 bases between the two germline ends. Germline V CDR1 and CDR2: SGDLS, YYNGEE. The CDR3 length is 12 residues. CDR3 loop: CASSAGVNEQFF. CDR3 nucleotides: TGTGCCAGCAGCGCGGGTGTCAATGAGCAGTTCTTC.

The J gene is TRBJ2-7, the V gene TRBV7-9; D is unclear. The CDR3 has 16 residues. Per the germline V gene, CDR1 is SEHNR and CDR2 is FQNEAQ (reference sequence). The V end lost 7 bases, the J end lost 0 bases, and 19 bases lay between the germline ends. The CDR3 sequence is CASTDQSVSSSYEQYF. The CDR3 DNA follows: TGTGCCAGCACTGACCAATCGGTCAGTAGCTCCTACGAGCAGTACTTC.

CDR3 nucleotides: TGTGCCAGCAGTTACCCAACTTCCCGGACCGTTGACTACTACAATGAGCAGTTCTTC. It specifies CASSYPTSRTVDYYNEQFF. The chain uses TRBV6-2 or TRBV6-3 and TRBJ2-1; D perhaps matches TRBD2 (5 bases). The CDR3 runs 19 residues. Per germline, CDR1 MNHEY and CDR2 SVGEGT. V dropped 2 bases and J dropped 3 bases, with 23 bases sitting between them.

The chain joins TRBV7-9 to TRBJ2-7; no definite D call. CDR1 and CDR2 (germline): SEHNR, FQNEAQ (reference sequence). The V end lost 5 bases, the J end lost 4 bases, and 9 bases lay between the germline ends. This CDR3 spans 12 amino acids. CDR3 region: CASSPESYEQYF. CDR3 DNA sequence: TGTGCCAGCAGCCCGGAGTCTTACGAGCAGTACTTC.

CDR3 protein: CASSWGTGFYEQYF. The CDR3 region has the DNA TGTGCCAGCAGCTGGGGGACAGGATTCTACGAGCAGTACTTC. This rearrangement joins TRBV7-6 to TRBJ2-7, with 8 bases lining up with TRBD1. The CDR3 sequence is 14 residues long. The J segment lost 3 bases and the V segment lost 4 bases, leaving 5 bases of the junction unmatched. The germline V gene encodes CDR1 SGHVS and CDR2 FNYEAQ.

The V call is TRBV9, the J call TRBJ2-7; D possibly corresponds to TRBD2 (6 bases). This CDR3 comprises 15 residues. Trimming removed 3 bases at V and 3 bases at J, with 16 bases between. Looked up from germline, CDR1 is SGDLS and CDR2 is YYNGEE. This CDR3 reads CASSAAGGGIYEQYF. DNA for the CDR3: TGTGCCAGCAGCGCCGCCGGGGGTGGGATCTACGAGCAGTACTTC.

This clonotype was found once. The rearrangement uses TRBV10-3 and TRBJ2-7; D remains unclear. The CDR3 sequence is 16 residues long. V was shortened by 3 bases and J by 1 base, with 16 bases between the two germline ends. Per germline, CDR1 ENHRY and CDR2 SYGVKD. CDR3 region: CAISDELGSRSYEQYF. The CDR3 region has the DNA TGTGCCATCAGTGACGAACTCGGCTCACGTTCCTACGAGCAGTACTTC.

V and J are TRBV3-1 and TRBJ1-2; maybe TRBD1 (6 bases). V lost 1 base and J lost 5, with 23 bases in between. The CDR3 is 18 residues long. CDR1 LGHDT and CDR2 YNNKEL come from the germline V gene (reference sequence). The chain's CDR3 is CASSQVAGDSFIKYGYTF. CDR3 coding DNA: TGTGCCAGCAGCCAAGTTGCAGGGGACTCCTTCATAAAGTATGGCTACACCTTC.

In its sample, this clonotype was seen once. The CDR3 DNA sequence: TGTGCCAGCAGTTTCACCGGGACCCACTACGAGCAGTACTTC. This sequence encodes CASSFTGTHYEQYF. The chain uses TRBV27 and TRBJ2-7; D may match TRBD1 or TRBD2 (5 bases each). V was clipped by 3 bases and J by 3 bases, with 12 bases between them. Germline-derived CDR1 and CDR2 are MNHEY and SMNVEV (reference sequence). The CDR3 runs 14 residues.

The chain joins TRBV7-2 to TRBJ2-2; no clear D. The CDR3 has 14 amino acids. The V and J ends lost 1 base and 4 bases respectively, with 7 bases between them. Germline CDR1 reads SGHTA; CDR2 reads FQGNSA. The CDR3 coding sequence is TGTGCCAGCAGCTTAGGTGACGTCACCGGGGAGCTGTTTTTT. Its protein product is CASSLGDVTGELFF.

The chain recombines TRBV6-1 with TRBJ2-5; 9 bases line up with TRBD2. The CDR3 is made up of 15 amino acids. Germline trimming cut 2 bases from V and 0 bases from J; bases unmatched to any gene: 1. Germline CDR1 MNHNS, CDR2 SASEGT. CDR3 residues: CASSERLADQETQYF. As DNA, the CDR3 is TGTGCCAGCAGTGAAAGACTAGCGGACCAAGAGACCCAGTACTTC.

The chain couples TRBV14 to TRBJ2-2; D is unresolved. Germline CDR1 is SGHDN and CDR2 is FVKESK. Trimming cost V 3 bases and J 5 bases, with 7 bases left between them. The CDR3 contains 13 residues. CDR3 sequence (DNA): TGTGCCAGCAGCCAGGGCGGAACCGGGGAGCTGTTTTTT. This gives the protein CASSQGGTGELFF.

The genes are TRBV27 and TRBJ2-3; a weak D match, TRBD1 (5 bases). Germline V gene sequence: CDR1 MNHEY, CDR2 SMNVEV (reference sequence). V dropped 6 bases and J dropped 2 bases, with 9 bases sitting between them. The CDR3 totals 13 residues. In nucleotides, the CDR3 is TGTGCCAGCAGAGACAGCTACACAGATACGCAGTATTTT. Translation: CASRDSYTDTQYF.

This clonotype was seen a single time. The V gene is TRBV30, the J gene TRBJ2-7; D possibly corresponds to TRBD1 (6 bases). The germline V and J ends were trimmed by 1 base and 4 bases, with 14 bases remaining between them. The CDR3 has 14 residues. Per the germline V gene, CDR1 is GTSNPN and CDR2 is SVGIG (reference sequence). The CDR3 spells CAWSGPGHSYEQYF. CDR3 bases: TGTGCCTGGAGTGGTCCGGGACACTCATACGAGCAGTACTTC.

The rearrangement joins TRBV7-2 to TRBJ2-7; D remains unclear. Germline-derived CDR1 and CDR2 are SGHTA and FQGNSA. V lost 1 base and J lost 0, with 10 bases in between. This CDR3 contains 15 residues. The CDR3 sequence: CASSLGQASSYEQYF. CDR3 nucleotides: TGTGCCAGCAGCTTAGGTCAAGCGAGCTCCTACGAGCAGTACTTC.